This TCR beta chain was sequenced for a study of blood T cell repertoires in COVID-19. In the study overall: Both acute and convalescent COVID-19 samples were obtained from the United States, Italy and Spain.

In this sample, this clone turned up once. Other nucleotide sequences in the sample specify the same CDR3. How the authors handled the data: Reference gene primer amplification yielded estimated nucleated cell counts. Sequencing was performed with immunoSEQ multiplex PCR; in TCRdb, only in-frame clones are kept and a portion is missing. Clone size and the V and J calls come from that table; the DNA yielded D and trimming. There are 150,000 to 200,000 clones in the sample; roughly nine tenths occur only once, and about 5% lies in the top ten. The CDR3 sequence is 13 residues long. Germline values: CDR1 MNHEY, CDR2 SMNVEV (reference sequence). V was pared by 3 bases and J by 1 base, with 6 bases between.

V is TRBV27 and J is TRBJ1-1; D gene ambiguous. The sequence came from a human donor in a cohort sampled during active COVID-19. The sequencing input was peripheral blood. In DNA form, the CDR3 reads TGTGCCAGCAGTTTCGGTCCGAACACTGAAGCTTTCTTT. This encodes CASSFGPNTEAFF.